Reported below is one T cell receptor beta chain. This entry is derived from a study of monozygotic twins with cystic fibrosis. Method: immunoSEQ multiplex PCR; TCRdb's copy keeps in-frame clones and lacks some. The sample comprises some 35,000 clones, 75% to 95% of which are singletons, and about 0.2% rests with the top ten. V was shortened by 4 bases and J by 8 bases, with 14 bases between the two germline ends. The CDR3 has 13 residues. Germline CDR1 SNHLY, CDR2 FYNNEI. The clonotype originates from a boy between 2 and 10 years old with cystic fibrosis. The gene calls are TRBV2 and TRBJ1-2, with D perhaps TRBD1 (6 bases). The sequencing sample was made of blood. CDR3 protein: CASSAWGAEGYTF. The CDR3 DNA reads TGTGCCAGCAGTGCTTGGGGGGCAGAGGGCTACACCTTC.